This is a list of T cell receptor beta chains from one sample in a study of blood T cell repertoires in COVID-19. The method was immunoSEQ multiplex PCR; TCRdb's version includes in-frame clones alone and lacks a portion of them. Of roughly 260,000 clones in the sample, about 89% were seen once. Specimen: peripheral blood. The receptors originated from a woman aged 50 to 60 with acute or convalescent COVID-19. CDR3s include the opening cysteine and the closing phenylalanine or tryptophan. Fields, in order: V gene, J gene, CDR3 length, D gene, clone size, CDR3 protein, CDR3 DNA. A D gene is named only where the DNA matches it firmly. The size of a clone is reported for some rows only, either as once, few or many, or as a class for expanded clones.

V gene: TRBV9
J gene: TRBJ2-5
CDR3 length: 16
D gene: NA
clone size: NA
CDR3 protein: CASSVRGGRKQETQYF
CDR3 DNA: TGTGCCAGCAGCGTACGGGGTGGGCGGAAGCAAGAGACCCAGTACTTC

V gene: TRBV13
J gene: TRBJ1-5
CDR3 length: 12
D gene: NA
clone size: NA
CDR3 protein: CASSFFNQPQHF
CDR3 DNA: TGTGCCAGCAGCTTCTTTAATCAGCCCCAGCATTTT

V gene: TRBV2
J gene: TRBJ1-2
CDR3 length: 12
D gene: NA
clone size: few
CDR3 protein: CASSVITGGYTF
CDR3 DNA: TGTGCCAGCAGTGTCATAACGGGTGGCTACACCTTC

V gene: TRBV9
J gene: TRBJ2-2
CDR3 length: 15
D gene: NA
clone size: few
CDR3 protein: CASSYREANTGELFF
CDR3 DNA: TGTGCCAGCAGTTATAGGGAGGCGAACACCGGGGAGCTGTTTTTT

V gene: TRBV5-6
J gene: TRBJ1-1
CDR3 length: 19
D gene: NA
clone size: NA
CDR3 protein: CASSLFGIPEDSPNTEAFF
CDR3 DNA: TGTGCCAGCAGCTTATTTGGTATACCCGAGGACAGCCCGAACACTGAAGCTTTCTTT

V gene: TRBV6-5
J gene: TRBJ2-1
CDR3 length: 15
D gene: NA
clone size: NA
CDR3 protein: CASRIDTMSYNEQFF
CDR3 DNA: TGTGCCAGCAGAATAGACACGATGTCCTACAATGAGCAGTTCTTC

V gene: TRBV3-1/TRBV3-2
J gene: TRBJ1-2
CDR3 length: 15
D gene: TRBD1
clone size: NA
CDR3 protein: CASSLGHRGGGGYTF
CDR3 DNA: TGTGCCAGCAGCCTGGGACACAGGGGGGGAGGTGGCTACACCTTC

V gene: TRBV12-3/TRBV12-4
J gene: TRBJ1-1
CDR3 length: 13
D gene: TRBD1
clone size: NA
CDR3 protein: CASIRQGITEAFF
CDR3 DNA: TGTGCCAGCATTCGACAGGGGATCACTGAAGCTTTCTTT

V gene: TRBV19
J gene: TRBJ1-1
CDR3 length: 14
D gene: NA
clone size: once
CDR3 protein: CASSIGEGRTEAFF
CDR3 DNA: TGTGCCAGTAGTATAGGGGAGGGTCGCACTGAAGCTTTCTTT

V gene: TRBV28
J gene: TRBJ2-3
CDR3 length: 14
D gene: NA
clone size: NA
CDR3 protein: CASSSPGLTDTQYF
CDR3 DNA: TGTGCCAGCAGTTCCCCAGGGTTGACAGATACGCAGTATTTT

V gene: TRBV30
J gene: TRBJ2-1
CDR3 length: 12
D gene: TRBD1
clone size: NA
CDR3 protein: CACRDRSNEQFF
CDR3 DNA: TGTGCGTGTCGGGACAGATCCAATGAGCAGTTCTTC

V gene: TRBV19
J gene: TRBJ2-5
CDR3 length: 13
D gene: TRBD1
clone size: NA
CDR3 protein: CATSQGAAETQYF
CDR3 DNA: TGTGCCACTTCACAGGGGGCGGCAGAGACCCAGTACTTC

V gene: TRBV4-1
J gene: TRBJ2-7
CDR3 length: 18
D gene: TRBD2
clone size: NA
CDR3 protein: CASSQTYSASGSSYEQYF
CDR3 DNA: TGCGCCAGCAGCCAGACCTATAGTGCTAGCGGATCCTCCTACGAGCAGTACTTC

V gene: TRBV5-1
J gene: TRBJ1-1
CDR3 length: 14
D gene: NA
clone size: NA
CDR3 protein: CASSLSDPSGEAFF
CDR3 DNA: TGCGCCAGCAGCTTGTCGGATCCCTCAGGTGAAGCTTTCTTT

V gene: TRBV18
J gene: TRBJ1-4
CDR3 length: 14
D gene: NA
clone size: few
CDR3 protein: CASSQRQEDEKLFF
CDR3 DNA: TGTGCCAGCTCCCAGAGACAGGAGGATGAAAAACTGTTTTTT

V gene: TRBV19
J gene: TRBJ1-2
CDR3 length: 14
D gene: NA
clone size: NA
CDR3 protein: CASSRSRGYYGYTF
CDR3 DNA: TGTGCCAGTAGTAGGTCAAGAGGGTACTATGGCTACACCTTC

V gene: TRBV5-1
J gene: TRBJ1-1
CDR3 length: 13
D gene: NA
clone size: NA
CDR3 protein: CASSLAGATEAFF
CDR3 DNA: TGCGCCAGCAGCTTGGCCGGAGCCACTGAAGCTTTCTTT

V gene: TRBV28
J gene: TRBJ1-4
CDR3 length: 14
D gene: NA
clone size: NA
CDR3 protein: CASSVRGGNEKLFF
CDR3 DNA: TGTGCCAGCAGTGTCCGGGGGGGTAATGAAAAACTGTTTTTT

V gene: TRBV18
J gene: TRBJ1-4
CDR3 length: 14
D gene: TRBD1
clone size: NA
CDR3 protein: CASSPGTGNEKLFF
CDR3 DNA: TGTGCCAGCTCTCCCGGGACAGGGAATGAAAAACTGTTTTTT

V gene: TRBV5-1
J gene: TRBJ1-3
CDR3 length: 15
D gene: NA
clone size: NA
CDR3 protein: CASSSGQTSGNTIYF
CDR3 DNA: TGCGCCAGCAGCTCTGGACAGACCTCTGGAAACACCATATATTTT

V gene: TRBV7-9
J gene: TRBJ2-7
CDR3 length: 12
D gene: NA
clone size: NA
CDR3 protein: CASSPGIYEQYF
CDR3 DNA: TGTGCCAGCAGCCCAGGGATCTACGAGCAGTACTTC

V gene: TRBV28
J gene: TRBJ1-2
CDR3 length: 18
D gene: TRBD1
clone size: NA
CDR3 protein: CASSPITGAWYGAYGYTF
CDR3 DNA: TGTGCCAGCAGTCCAATTACAGGGGCCTGGTACGGCGCGTATGGCTACACCTTC

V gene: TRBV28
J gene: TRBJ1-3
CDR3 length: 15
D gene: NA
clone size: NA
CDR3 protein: CASSPQTVSGNTIYF
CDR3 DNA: TGTGCCAGCAGTCCGCAAACGGTCTCTGGAAACACCATATATTTT

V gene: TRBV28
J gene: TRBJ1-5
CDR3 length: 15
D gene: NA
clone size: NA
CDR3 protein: CASSLAPAEWQPQHF
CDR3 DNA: TGTGCCAGCAGTTTGGCTCCCGCGGAGTGGCAGCCCCAGCATTTT

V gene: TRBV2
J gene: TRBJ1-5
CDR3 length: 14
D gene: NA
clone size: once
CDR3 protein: CASSVGQGNQPQHF
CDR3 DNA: TGTGCCAGCAGTGTTGGGCAGGGCAATCAGCCCCAGCATTTT

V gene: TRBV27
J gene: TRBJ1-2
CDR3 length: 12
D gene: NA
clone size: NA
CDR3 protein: CASRTEAYGYTF
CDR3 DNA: TGTGCCAGCAGGACTGAGGCCTATGGCTACACCTTC

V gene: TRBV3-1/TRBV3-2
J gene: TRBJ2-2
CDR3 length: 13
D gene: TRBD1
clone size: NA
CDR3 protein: CASRFTGAGELFF
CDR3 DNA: TGTGCCAGCAGATTCACAGGGGCCGGGGAGCTGTTTTTT

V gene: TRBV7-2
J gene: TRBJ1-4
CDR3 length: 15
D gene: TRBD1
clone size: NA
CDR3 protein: CASSLFSGTVEKLFF
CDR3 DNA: TGTGCCAGCAGCTTGTTCTCCGGGACAGTCGAAAAACTGTTTTTT

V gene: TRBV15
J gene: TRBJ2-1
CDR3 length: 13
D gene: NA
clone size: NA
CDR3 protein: CATSRDRQNEQFF
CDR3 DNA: TGTGCCACCAGCAGAGATCGACAGAATGAGCAGTTCTTC

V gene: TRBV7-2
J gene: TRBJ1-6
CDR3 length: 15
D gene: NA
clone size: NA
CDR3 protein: CASSQTRGRNSPLHF
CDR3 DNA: TGTGCCAGCAGCCAGACTAGGGGCCGTAATTCACCCCTCCACTTT

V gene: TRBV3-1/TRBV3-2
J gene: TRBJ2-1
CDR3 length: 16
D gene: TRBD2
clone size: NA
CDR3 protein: CASSQETGREMYEQFF
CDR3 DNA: TGTGCCAGCAGCCAAGAAACTGGGCGGGAGATGTATGAGCAGTTCTTC